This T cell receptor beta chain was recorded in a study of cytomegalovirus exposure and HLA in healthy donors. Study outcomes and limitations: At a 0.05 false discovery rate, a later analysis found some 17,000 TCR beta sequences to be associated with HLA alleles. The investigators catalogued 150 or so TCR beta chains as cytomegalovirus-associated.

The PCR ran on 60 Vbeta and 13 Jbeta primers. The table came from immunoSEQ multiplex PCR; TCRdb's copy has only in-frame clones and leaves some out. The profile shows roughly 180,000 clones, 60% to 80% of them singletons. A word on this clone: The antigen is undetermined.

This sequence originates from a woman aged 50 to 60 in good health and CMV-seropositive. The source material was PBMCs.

CDR3 residues: CASSLATGGIDEQFF. In nucleotides, the CDR3 is TGTGCCAGCAGCTTGGCGACAGGGGGCATCGATGAGCAGTTCTTC. The chain recombines TRBV7-3 with TRBJ2-1; TRBD1 aligns across 10 bases. The V gene's germline CDR1 is SGHTA and CDR2 FQGTGA. The CDR3 has 15 amino acids. J was trimmed by 8 bases and V by 3 bases; bases with no gene match: 7.